Below are 2 T cell receptor beta chains sequenced from a single sample in a study of blood T cell repertoires in COVID-19. Profiled with immunoSEQ multiplex PCR; TCRdb holds only in-frame clones, not every one. The table includes some 250,000 clones, over 70% detected once. The sample was peripheral blood. These receptors all come from a woman of 80 years or more with acute or convalescent COVID-19.

The chain links TRBV7-2 to TRBJ1-3; 7 bases match TRBD1. Germline V gene lookup returns CDR1 SGHTA and CDR2 FQGNSA. V shed 1 base, J shed 3 bases, and the junction held 3 bases outside the gene matches. This CDR3 has 15 residues. This CDR3 reads CASSLGGGYGNTIYF. In nucleotides, the CDR3 is TGTGCCAGCAGCTTAGGAGGGGGCTATGGAAACACCATATATTTT.

This clone was observed a few times. This chain uses TRBV5-4 with TRBJ2-2; TRBD1 matches 9 bases. The V gene's germline CDR1 is SGHNT and CDR2 YYREEE (reference sequence). The CDR3 extends over 16 amino acids. After removal of 5 bases from V and 0 bases from J, the junction contained 5 bases not matched to a gene. The CDR3 loop is CASSPGTGPNTGELFF. The CDR3 DNA sequence: TGTGCCAGCAGTCCCGGGACAGGGCCGAACACCGGGGAGCTGTTTTTT.